The source of this TCR beta chain is a study of lymphopenia after photon versus proton radiotherapy. Repertoires were generated with immunoSEQ multiplex PCR, while TCRdb's copy carries only in-frame clones and drops some. The table lists more than 25,000 clones, approximately 90% of them singletons. The CDR3 has 12 residues. V gave up 7 bases and J gave up 10 bases; unmatched junction bases: 8. Germline CDR1 and CDR2: MNHEY and SMNVEV (reference sequence). Sample: peripheral blood, taken from a patient treated with proton-based radiotherapy. The TCR originated in a woman aged 55-75 years with cholangiocarcinoma. Some clones in this sample may be carry-over from other donors' samples. The chain links TRBV27 to TRBJ1-1; 8 nucleotides match TRBD1. CDR3 in amino acids: CASKRGQGAAFF. CDR3 DNA sequence: TGTGCCAGCAAACGAGGACAGGGAGCAGCTTTCTTT.